This T cell receptor beta chain was identified during a study of OX40 agonist ivuxolimab in advanced cancers. For the study at large: Treatment of patients was with ivuxolimab, an agonistic anti-OX40 (CD134) antibody. General study results and limits: With doses of 0.1 to 3.0 mg/kg, CD4+ and CD8+ blood T cells had undergone clonal expansion by week 6.

Details on this clone: Its specificity is not known.

The V gene lost 1 base and the J gene lost 3 bases, with 11 bases spanning the gap. Germline-derived CDR1 and CDR2 are SGHAT and FQNNGV. This CDR3 contains 15 residues. The protocol was immunoSEQ multiplex PCR, while the TCRdb copy is restricted to in-frame clones and leaves out a portion. The data hold 20,000 to 25,000 clones, with roughly 70% observed a single time. The material sequenced was CD4+ or CD8+ T cells sorted from blood, taken in a trial of the OX40 agonist ivuxolimab. The chain combines TRBV11-2 with TRBJ2-3; D possibly corresponds to TRBD2 (6 bases). The receptor comes from an adult with an advanced solid tumor such as melanoma, head and neck, liver or kidney cancer. CDR3 sequence: CASSLAFGGTDTQYF. CDR3 sequence (DNA): TGTGCCAGCAGCTTAGCTTTTGGGGGGACAGATACGCAGTATTTT. Using reference TRBV11-2 and TRBJ2-3 for the parts outside the CDR3, the full variable domain is EAGVAQSPRYKIIEKRQSVAFWCNPISGHATLYWYQQILGQGPKLLIQFQNNGVVDDSQLPKDRFSAERLKGVDSTLKIQPAKLEDSAVYLCASSLAFGGTDTQYFGPGTRLTVL.